This record covers a single T cell receptor beta chain. Its antigen is currently unknown. This sample includes further DNA sequences coding for the same CDR3. Here immunoSEQ multiplex PCR was the method, and the copy in TCRdb shows in-frame clones only, minus some. The sample yields about 46,000 clones, approximately 91% seen once. This specimen comes from a study of OX40 agonist ivuxolimab in advanced cancers. Study-wide results and caveats: Relative to CD4+, CD8+ T cells held more expanded clones on average. Both CD4+ and CD8+ T cell populations in blood had undergone clonal expansion by week 6 at 0.1 to 3.0 mg/kg.

The CDR3 runs to 14 residues. V gave up 1 base and J gave up 2 bases; unmatched junction bases: 0. Germline V gene lookup returns CDR1 SGHTA and CDR2 FQGTGA. The sample in question was CD4+ or CD8+ T cells sorted from blood, obtained in a trial of the OX40 agonist ivuxolimab. This sequence joins TRBV7-3 and TRBJ2-7; 9 nucleotides line up with TRBD2. The TCR originated in an adult with an advanced solid tumor such as melanoma, head and neck, liver or kidney cancer. The CDR3 bases are TGTGCCAGCAGCTTAAGCGGGGGGGCCTACGAGCAGTACTTC. This translates into CASSLSGGAYEQYF.